These 19 T cell receptor beta chains originate from one sample sequenced in a study of CD8+ T cells in alopecia areata. Documented treatment: oral pan-JAK inhibitor, 5-10 mg twice daily. Sequencing used cDNA as its template, made by extracting RNA and reverse transcribing it. The assay was immunoSEQ multiplex PCR, and TCRdb's table has in-frame clones only and misses some. The sample lists 200,000 to 250,000 clones, more than 30% occurring once. The sample was CD4+ T cells sorted from blood, taken between weeks 30 and 35, from a patient treated with tofacitinib. The receptors derive from a human donor with alopecia areata.

In its sample, this clone was seen a few times. This chain uses TRBV7-9 with TRBJ2-2, with unresolved D. The CDR3 is 15 amino acids. V was pared by 1 base and J by 0 bases, with 6 bases between. Germline V gene lookup returns CDR1 SEHNR and CDR2 FQNEAQ (reference sequence). The CDR3 is CASSLGGTNTGELFF. CDR3 bases: TGTGCCAGCAGCTTAGGTGGGACGAACACCGGGGAGCTGTTTTTT.

The chain employs TRBV4-1 and TRBJ2-1; TRBD2 agrees at 9 bases. V lost 4 bases and J lost 4; bases outside the gene matches: 11. The germline V gene encodes CDR1 MGHRA and CDR2 YSYEKL. This CDR3 is 17 amino acids long. The CDR3 sequence: CASSPGLARDSYNEQFF. The CDR3 nucleotides read TGCGCCAGCAGCCCCGGACTAGCGCGGGATTCATACAATGAGCAGTTCTTC.

This clone was found a few times. The chain combines TRBV11-2 with TRBJ2-7; TRBD2 agrees at 9 bases. The CDR3 sequence is 16 residues long. Per germline, CDR1 SGHAT and CDR2 FQNNGV. Losses at the gene ends were 0 bases for V and 0 bases for J; bases not matched to a gene: 3. The CDR3 DNA is TGTGCCAGCAGCTTAGATCCTAGCGGGGCCTCCTACGAGCAGTACTTC. Encoded protein: CASSLDPSGASYEQYF.

This clone turned up a few times. The chain combines TRBV18 with TRBJ1-1; maybe TRBD1 (6 bases). CDR1 is KGHSH and CDR2 is LQKENI in the germline V gene. V was trimmed by 8 bases and J by 1 base, leaving 14 bases between them. The CDR3 spans 14 residues. The chain's CDR3 is CASRGGRTNTEAFF. CDR3 in DNA: TGTGCCAGCCGCGGGGGCAGAACGAACACTGAAGCTTTCTTT.

The V gene is TRBV27, the J gene TRBJ2-7, with D unresolved. V was trimmed by 0 bases and J by 3 bases, leaving 12 bases between them. The CDR3 has 15 amino acids. In germline, CDR1 is MNHEY, CDR2 SMNVEV (reference sequence). The chain's CDR3 is CASSLSHSPLYEQYF. Written as DNA, the CDR3 is TGTGCCAGCAGTTTATCCCACAGTCCCCTCTACGAGCAGTACTTC.

This clone appeared many times. The gene calls are TRBV7-9 and TRBJ2-5; 8 bases align to TRBD2. The J segment lost 4 bases and the V segment lost 4 bases, leaving 5 bases of the junction unmatched. Germline-derived CDR1 and CDR2 are SEHNR and FQNEAQ (reference sequence). The CDR3 is 14 amino acids. CDR3: CASSYGRAGETQYF. The DNA of the CDR3 is TGTGCCAGCAGCTACGGGAGGGCCGGAGAGACCCAGTACTTC.

A word on this clone: At the DNA level, this CDR3 is encoded by other sequences in the same sample as well. V and J are TRBV30 and TRBJ1-2; 7 bases are a match to TRBD1. With V trimmed by 1 base and J by 4 bases, 3 bases remained unmatched. Germline V gives CDR1 GTSNPN, CDR2 SVGIG (reference sequence). The CDR3 is 13 amino acids. The CDR3 region is CAWSGQGGYGYTF. CDR3 nucleotides: TGTGCCTGGAGTGGACAGGGCGGCTATGGCTACACCTTC.

The chain is built from TRBV18 and TRBJ1-5, with D possibly matching TRBD1 (6 bases). V was clipped by 5 bases and J by 2 bases, with 10 bases between them. Germline V gene sequence: CDR1 KGHSH, CDR2 LQKENI. The CDR3 is 14 residues long. The CDR3 here is CASSAGVGNQPQHF. Written as DNA, the CDR3 is TGTGCCAGCTCAGCAGGGGTGGGCAATCAGCCCCAGCATTTT.

V and J are TRBV6-5 and TRBJ2-7; 12 bases are shared with TRBD1. V lost 4 bases, J lost 7 bases, and 8 bases stayed unmatched. The CDR3 length is 15 residues. Germline V gives CDR1 MNHEY, CDR2 SVGAGI. The CDR3 sequence: CASSSAGTGGREQYF. The CDR3 DNA reads as TGTGCCAGCAGTTCCGCCGGGACAGGGGGCAGGGAGCAGTACTTC.

This clone was seen many times. J is TRBJ2-2 and V is TRBV5-6; 13 bases are shared with TRBD2. The CDR3 spans 17 residues. Germline values: CDR1 SGHDT, CDR2 YYEEEE. Trimming cost V 3 bases and J 6 bases; bases outside gene matches: 8. The CDR3 sequence: CASSYRTSGSRPGELFF. The DNA for the CDR3 is TGTGCCAGCAGCTACCGGACTAGCGGGAGTCGTCCCGGGGAGCTGTTTTTT.

The chain employs TRBV30 and TRBJ1-5; no definite D call. This CDR3 contains 13 residues. With 2 bases removed from V and 5 bases from J, the gap between germline ends came to 10 bases. Germline V CDR1 and CDR2: GTSNPN, SVGIG (reference sequence). For the CDR3, the DNA is TGTGCCTGGAGTCCCCAGGCCGATCAGCCCCAGCATTTT. Amino acid sequence: CAWSPQADQPQHF.

The V gene is TRBV7-8, the J gene TRBJ2-7; TRBD2 is a possible D gene (5 bases). Germline loops: CDR1 SGHVS, CDR2 FQNEAQ. Trimming left V 2 bases short and J 1 base short, with 9 bases between. CDR3 size: 14 residues. The CDR3 sequence is CASSLTTGSYEQYF. CDR3 in DNA: TGTGCCAGCAGCTTAACGACGGGATCCTACGAGCAGTACTTC. Drawing the rest from reference TRBV7-8 and TRBJ2-7, the complete variable domain is GAGVSQSPRYKVAKRGQDVALRCDPISGHVSLFWYQQALGQGPEFLTYFQNEAQLDKSGLPSDRFFAERPEGSVSTLKIQRTQQEDSAVYLCASSLTTGSYEQYFGPGTRLTVT.

The chain couples TRBV7-3 to TRBJ2-7; D may be TRBD1 (5 bases). This CDR3 is 14 amino acids long. CDR1 and CDR2 from the germline V gene are SGHTA and FQGTGA. V lost 2 bases to trimming and J lost 6 bases, with 14 bases between them. For the CDR3, the DNA is TGTGCCAGCAGCTTAGTCATGGGGCTTGGCGAGCAGTACTTC. Protein sequence: CASSLVMGLGEQYF.

This clone was seen more than once but under ten times. This chain connects TRBV5-1 to TRBJ2-1; weak D call: TRBD1 (6 bases). The germline CDR1 and CDR2 sequences are SGHRS and YFSETQ. V lost 7 bases and J 5 bases, leaving 16 bases between the germline ends. The CDR3 length is 14 residues. CDR3 in DNA: TGCGCCAGCTCCTCCTATACAGGGCACAATGAGCAGTTCTTC. It yields the protein CASSSYTGHNEQFF. The whole variable domain, filled in from reference TRBV5-1 and TRBJ2-1, reads KAGVTQTPRYLIKTRGQQVTLSCSPISGHRSVSWYQQTPGQGLQFLFEYFSETQRNKGNFPGRFSGRQFSNSRSEMNVSTLELGDSALYLCASSSYTGHNEQFFGPGTRLTVL.

CDR3 sequence reads: CSASSLYEQYF. The CDR3 bases are TGCAGTGCAAGCAGTCTCTACGAGCAGTACTTC. This chain uses TRBV20-1 with TRBJ2-7; no definite D call. The CDR3 runs to 11 residues. V gave up 6 bases and J gave up 3 bases, with 9 bases separating them. Germline assignment: CDR1 DFQATT and CDR2 SNEGSKA (reference sequence).

The J gene is TRBJ1-5, the V gene TRBV9; 10 nucleotides align to TRBD1. Germline values: CDR1 SGDLS, CDR2 YYNGEE. The CDR3 contains 15 residues. The junction had 3 bases not matched to a gene; V was cut back by 3 bases and J by 3 bases. The chain's CDR3 is CASSEGTGVNQPQHF. As DNA, the CDR3 is TGTGCCAGCAGCGAGGGGACAGGGGTCAATCAGCCCCAGCATTTT.

V is TRBV18 and J is TRBJ2-7; TRBD2 agrees at 9 bases. The length of the CDR3 is 13 residues. V trimming: 3 bases; J trimming: 6 bases; junction bases outside the gene matches: 3. Germline assignment: CDR1 KGHSH and CDR2 LQKENI. This CDR3 is CASSPSRGGEQYF. Written as DNA, the CDR3 is TGTGCCAGCTCACCTTCGCGGGGGGGCGAGCAGTACTTC.

This clone came up a few times. The CDR3 region is CASSPQGTGANVLTF. The CDR3 DNA is TGCGCCAGCAGCCCCCAAGGGACTGGGGCCAACGTCCTGACTTTC. The gene calls are TRBV5-1 and TRBJ2-6; D is uncertain. This CDR3 is 15 amino acids long. V lost 4 bases and J lost 2, with 10 bases in between. Germline V gives CDR1 SGHRS, CDR2 YFSETQ. The full variable domain, in which reference TRBV5-1 and TRBJ2-6 provide the parts outside the CDR3, is KAGVTQTPRYLIKTRGQQVTLSCSPISGHRSVSWYQQTPGQGLQFLFEYFSETQRNKGNFPGRFSGRQFSNSRSEMNVSTLELGDSALYLCASSPQGTGANVLTFGAGSRLTVL.

J is TRBJ1-2 and V is TRBV27; 7 positions match TRBD1. CDR3 length equals 15 residues. The V segment lost 8 bases and the J segment 4 bases; nucleotides outside the gene matches: 13. Germline assignment: CDR1 MNHEY and CDR2 SMNVEV (reference sequence). The CDR3 coding sequence is TGTGCCAGCGGAAAGACAGGGATGAGAACCTATGGCTACACCTTC. Protein sequence: CASGKTGMRTYGYTF.